Sequencing of this T cell receptor (beta chain) was carried out in a study of B cell selection in AIRE deficiency. Study conclusions and caveats: About 30% of healthy-shared Treg TCRbeta sequences appeared in patient Tconv cells.

Worth noting for this clone: What it binds is not known.

CDR3 length: 13 residues. V was clipped by 6 bases and J by 4 bases, with 12 bases between them. Germline lookup yields CDR1 LNHDA and CDR2 SQIVND (reference sequence). Conventional CD4 T cells were sorted as CD4+CD127+ cells. TCRdb keeps only in-frame clones here, not all; method: immunoSEQ multiplex PCR. The sample includes 25,000 or so clones, around 97% of them seen just once. The sequence was collected from a human donor with AIRE deficiency. V is TRBV19 and J is TRBJ1-1; TRBD1 might be the D (5 bases). Material: conventional CD4+ T cells sorted from PBMCs. The CDR3 coding sequence is TGTGCCAGTAGCAGGGTCTTGGGCACTGAAGCTTTCTTT. Translated, it gives CASSRVLGTEAFF.